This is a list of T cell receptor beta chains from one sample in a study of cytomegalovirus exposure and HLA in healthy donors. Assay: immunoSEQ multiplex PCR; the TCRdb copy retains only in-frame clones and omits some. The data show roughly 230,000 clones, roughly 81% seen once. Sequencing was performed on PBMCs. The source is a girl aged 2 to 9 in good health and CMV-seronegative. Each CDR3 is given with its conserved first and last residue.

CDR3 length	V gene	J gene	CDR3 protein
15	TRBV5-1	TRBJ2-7	CASSLVGGGMREQYF
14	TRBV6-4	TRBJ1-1	CATTPDRGLGEAFF
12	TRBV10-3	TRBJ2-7	CAISSSTDEQYF
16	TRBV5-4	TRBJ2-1	CASSLKRLAGSHEQFF
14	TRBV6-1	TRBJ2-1	CASSVLAGRNEQFF
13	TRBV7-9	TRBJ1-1	CASSQKGGTEAFF
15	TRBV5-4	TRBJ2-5	CASSLEPSGDETQYF
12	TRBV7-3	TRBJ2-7	CASSLIGGEQYF
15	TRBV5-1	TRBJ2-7	CASSLDRGPTYEQYF
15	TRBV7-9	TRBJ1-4	CASSLGDRVNEKLFF
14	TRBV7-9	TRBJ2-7	CASSSTQGTYEQYF
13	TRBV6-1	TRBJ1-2	CASKNLEMNGYTF
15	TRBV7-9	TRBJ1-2	CASSSPGTVAYGYTF
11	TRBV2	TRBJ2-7	CASSEAGGQYF
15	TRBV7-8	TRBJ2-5	CASSLGRGGWETQYF
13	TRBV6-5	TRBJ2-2	CASINSDTGELFF
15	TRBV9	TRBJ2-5	CASSVQLGTRETQYF
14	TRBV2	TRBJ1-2	CATGQEFLNYGYTF
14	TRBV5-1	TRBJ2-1	CASKLGLGGNEQFF
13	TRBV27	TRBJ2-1	CASMGQGRIEQFF
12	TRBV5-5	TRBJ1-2	CASSRDRGGYTF
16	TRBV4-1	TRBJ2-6	CASSLSGSSGANVLTF
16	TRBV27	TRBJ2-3	CASRTSGGAGTDTQYF
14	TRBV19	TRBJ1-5	CASSIRTEGRPQHF
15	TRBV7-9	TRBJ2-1	CASSLGEAFYNEQFF